The rows below give T cell receptor beta chains drawn from one sample of a study of graft-versus-host responses after intestinal transplantation. Method: immunoSEQ multiplex PCR; TCRdb's copy keeps in-frame clones and lacks some. The data contain around 54,000 clones, under 95% of them singletons. The starting material was PBMCs, obtained around 95 weeks after intestinal transplant. All receptors derive from a human patient who received an intestinal transplant, so some T cells may come from the graft donor. The CDR3 runs from the conserved cysteine through the conserved F or W. Each record gives: J gene, V gene, D gene, clone size, CDR3 DNA, CDR3 protein. D genes are given only for firm matches. For some rows the clone size is stated as once, few or many, or as a class when expanded; others skip it.

J: TRBJ1-6; V: TRBV7-6; D: TRBD1; size: .; DNA: TGTGCCAGCAGCTCCTATGACAGGGGATTGGGTCCCCTCCACTTT; CDR3: CASSSYDRGLGPLHF
J: TRBJ2-1; V: TRBV7-9; D: .; size: .; DNA: TGTGCCAGCAGCTTGGGGCCCTACATTTCCTTCGATGAGCAGTTCTTC; CDR3: CASSLGPYISFDEQFF
J: TRBJ2-7; V: TRBV11-3; D: .; size: .; DNA: TGTGCCAGCGGGAAGGTGCTCTCCTACGAGCAGTACTTC; CDR3: CASGKVLSYEQYF
J: TRBJ2-7; V: TRBV4-1; D: TRBD1; size: .; DNA: TGCGCCAGCAGCCAAGACTCAGGGGGTGCCAGCTCCTACGAGCAGTACTTC; CDR3: CASSQDSGGASSYEQYF
J: TRBJ2-7; V: TRBV4-1; D: .; size: .; DNA: TGCGCCAGCAGCCAAGATTCGGGACCCCTCTACGAGCAGTACTTC; CDR3: CASSQDSGPLYEQYF
J: TRBJ2-3; V: TRBV5-1; D: TRBD2; size: .; DNA: TGCGCCAGCAGCTTAGTAGCGGGGGGCACAGATACGCAGTATTTT; CDR3: CASSLVAGGTDTQYF
J: TRBJ2-5; V: TRBV19; D: .; size: .; DNA: TGTGCCAAAGGGGATTTGGACCAAGAGACCCAGTACTTC; CDR3: CAKGDLDQETQYF
J: TRBJ2-5; V: TRBV6-1; D: TRBD2; size: .; DNA: TGTGCCAGCAGTCCTCCGGGACTAGTGTCTGTGACCCAGTACTTC; CDR3: CASSPPGLVSVTQYF
J: TRBJ2-3; V: TRBV5-1; D: TRBD1; size: .; DNA: TGCGCCAGCAGCGAACAGGGGGTGACAGATACGCAGTATTTT; CDR3: CASSEQGVTDTQYF
J: TRBJ1-4; V: TRBV6-1; D: .; size: .; DNA: TGTGCCAGCAAAAGGGGTTCTAATGAAAAACTGTTTTTT; CDR3: CASKRGSNEKLFF
J: TRBJ2-1; V: TRBV21-1; D: .; size: .; DNA: TGTGCCAGCAGCAAATTTTTCCCCGGACTCCAACCCTACAATGAGCAGTTCTTC; CDR3: CASSKFFPGLQPYNEQFF
J: TRBJ2-5; V: TRBV5-4; D: TRBD2; size: .; DNA: TGTGCCAGCAGCGGAATAGCGGGGGGCCAAGAGACCCAGTACTTC; CDR3: CASSGIAGGQETQYF
J: TRBJ2-1; V: TRBV2; D: TRBD2; size: once; DNA: TGTGCCAGCAGACGGACTAGCGGGGGGAACAATGAGCAGTTCTTC; CDR3: CASRRTSGGNNEQFF
J: TRBJ2-2; V: TRBV2; D: TRBD2; size: .; DNA: TGTGCCAGCAGTGAAGCGGTAGCGGGGGGCACCGGGGAGCTGTTTTTT; CDR3: CASSEAVAGGTGELFF
J: TRBJ2-1; V: TRBV11-2; D: .; size: .; DNA: TGTGCCAGCAGCCCGACTCCGGGGGTGCCGTCCGATGAGCAGTTCTTC; CDR3: CASSPTPGVPSDEQFF
J: TRBJ1-1; V: TRBV19; D: .; size: .; DNA: TGTGCCAGTAGTGTACAGACGAACACTGAAGCTTTCTTT; CDR3: CASSVQTNTEAFF
J: TRBJ1-1; V: TRBV5-1; D: TRBD1; size: .; DNA: TGCGCCAGCACCCCTGGGACAGGTCTGGTCACTGAAGCTTTCTTT; CDR3: CASTPGTGLVTEAFF
J: TRBJ2-2; V: TRBV6-5; D: .; size: .; DNA: TGTGCCAGCGGACGACTGGCTGGGGAGCTGTTTTTT; CDR3: CASGRLAGELFF
J: TRBJ1-3; V: TRBV10-3; D: TRBD1; size: .; DNA: TGTGCCATCACACAGGGGGCTGGAAACACCATATATTTT; CDR3: CAITQGAGNTIYF
J: TRBJ2-1; V: TRBV6-1; D: .; size: .; DNA: TGTGCCAGCAGTTTTGGGAATGAGCAGTTCTTC; CDR3: CASSFGNEQFF
J: TRBJ2-7; V: TRBV4-1; D: .; size: .; DNA: TGCGCCAGCAGCCCCGGGGGCACCTACGAGCAGTACTTC; CDR3: CASSPGGTYEQYF
J: TRBJ1-2; V: TRBV9; D: TRBD1; size: .; DNA: TGTGCCAGCAGCGTGGACAGGACTAACTATGGCTACACCTTC; CDR3: CASSVDRTNYGYTF
J: TRBJ2-3; V: TRBV19; D: .; size: .; DNA: TGTGCCAGTAGTATACCCGGGGCCGATACGCAGTATTTT; CDR3: CASSIPGADTQYF
J: TRBJ2-1; V: TRBV11-3; D: TRBD1; size: .; DNA: TGTGCCAGCAGCTTAGCCCAGTGTAGCGGGACAGGGGCGAATGAGCAGTTCTTC; CDR3: CASSLAQCSGTGANEQFF
J: TRBJ2-7; V: TRBV14; D: TRBD2; size: .; DNA: TGTGCCAGCAGCCAAGGGACTAGCGGGGGAAACCAGCAGTACTTC; CDR3: CASSQGTSGGNQQYF
J: TRBJ2-6; V: TRBV13; D: .; size: once; DNA: TGTGCCAGCAGCTTACAGTCTGGGGCCAACGTCCTGACTTTC; CDR3: CASSLQSGANVLTF
J: TRBJ1-2; V: TRBV5-1; D: .; size: .; DNA: TGCGCCAGCAGCTTGGGAAGCCAGTCGACCTATGGCTACACCTTC; CDR3: CASSLGSQSTYGYTF
J: TRBJ2-3; V: TRBV27; D: .; size: .; DNA: TGTGCCAGCAGTTTCCGTGCAGGAGCTAGCACAGATACGCAGTATTTT; CDR3: CASSFRAGASTDTQYF
J: TRBJ2-1; V: TRBV7-8; D: .; size: .; DNA: TGTGCCAGCAGCTTAGCGTTCAGTCAGGGGCTGGACAATGAGCAGTTCTTC; CDR3: CASSLAFSQGLDNEQFF
J: TRBJ2-1; V: TRBV6-5; D: .; size: .; DNA: TGTGCCAGCAGTTACGGGGGAACTGTGAAAAATGAGCAGTTCTTC; CDR3: CASSYGGTVKNEQFF
J: TRBJ1-3; V: TRBV4-1; D: TRBD1; size: .; DNA: TGCGCCAGCAGCCCCAGTCAAAATCCGGGACAGGGGTCCCGCTCTGGAAACACCATATATTTT; CDR3: CASSPSQNPGQGSRSGNTIYF
J: TRBJ2-7; V: TRBV27; D: TRBD2; size: .; DNA: TGTGCCAGCAGTCACGAGGGGACTAGTGGGCAGGGGCAGTACTTC; CDR3: CASSHEGTSGQGQYF
J: TRBJ2-6; V: TRBV19; D: .; size: .; DNA: TGTGCCAGTACATCACAGGCTGCTGGGGCCAACGTCCTGACTTTC; CDR3: CASTSQAAGANVLTF
J: TRBJ2-7; V: TRBV2; D: .; size: .; DNA: TGTGCCAGCAACGCCGGGATTAACTCCTACGAGCAGTACTTC; CDR3: CASNAGINSYEQYF
J: TRBJ1-5; V: TRBV6-5; D: .; size: .; DNA: TGTGCCAGCACCCAAAAGGGGTTTAGCAATCAGCCCCAGCATTTT; CDR3: CASTQKGFSNQPQHF
J: TRBJ2-1; V: TRBV20-1; D: .; size: .; DNA: TGCAGTGCTAGGGACAATGAGCAGTTCTTC; CDR3: CSARDNEQFF
J: TRBJ2-5; V: TRBV5-1; D: TRBD2; size: .; DNA: TGCGCCAGCACCGATGAGCGGGGGTTGGGGACCCAGTACTTC; CDR3: CASTDERGLGTQYF
J: TRBJ2-3; V: TRBV5-4; D: .; size: .; DNA: TGTGCCAGCAGCTTGAGAAGCAGGGGTAACACAGATACGCAGTATTTT; CDR3: CASSLRSRGNTDTQYF
J: TRBJ2-1; V: TRBV16; D: .; size: .; DNA: TGTGCCAGCAGCCAATCCACCGAGGGGGAGTTCTTC; CDR3: CASSQSTEGEFF
J: TRBJ2-3; V: TRBV7-2; D: TRBD1; size: .; DNA: TGTGCCAGCAGCTTGATGGGACAGGTCCCAAAGGTCCATTTT; CDR3: CASSLMGQVPKVHF
J: TRBJ2-2; V: TRBV19; D: .; size: once; DNA: TGTGCCAGTAGTATTATGAAGGGATTCTACACCGGGGAGCTGTTTTTT; CDR3: CASSIMKGFYTGELFF
J: TRBJ1-3; V: TRBV7-8; D: .; size: .; DNA: TGTGCCAGCAGCTTAGGCTATAGGGACGTCCTTAGGAACACCATATATTTT; CDR3: CASSLGYRDVLRNTIYF
J: TRBJ1-2; V: TRBV19; D: .; size: .; DNA: TGTGCCAGTAGTGGCCGGGGGCCGGGCTATGGCTACACCTTC; CDR3: CASSGRGPGYGYTF
J: TRBJ2-3; V: TRBV11-1; D: .; size: .; DNA: TGTGCCAGCAGCACCACCGGGACCGCTATTGGGGATACGCAGTATTTT; CDR3: CASSTTGTAIGDTQYF
J: TRBJ1-2; V: TRBV9; D: .; size: .; DNA: TGTGCCAGCAGCCCTGACCATACACCTACCCGGGGCTATGGCTACACCTTC; CDR3: CASSPDHTPTRGYGYTF
J: TRBJ2-7; V: TRBV6-1; D: .; size: medium-sized; DNA: TGTGCCACCGAGTACGAGCAGTACTTC; CDR3: CATEYEQYF
J: TRBJ2-5; V: TRBV10-2; D: TRBD2; size: .; DNA: TGCGCCAGCAGGAAGGGACTAGCGGGGGAAGAGACCCAGTACTTC; CDR3: CASRKGLAGEETQYF
J: TRBJ2-1; V: TRBV5-4; D: TRBD2; size: .; DNA: TGTGCCAGCAGCATCCCCGGGGGGGCGAGCAATGAGCAGTTCTTC; CDR3: CASSIPGGASNEQFF
J: TRBJ2-5; V: TRBV11-2; D: .; size: .; DNA: TGTGCCAGCAGCTTATGGGCCCAAGAGACCCAGTACTTC; CDR3: CASSLWAQETQYF